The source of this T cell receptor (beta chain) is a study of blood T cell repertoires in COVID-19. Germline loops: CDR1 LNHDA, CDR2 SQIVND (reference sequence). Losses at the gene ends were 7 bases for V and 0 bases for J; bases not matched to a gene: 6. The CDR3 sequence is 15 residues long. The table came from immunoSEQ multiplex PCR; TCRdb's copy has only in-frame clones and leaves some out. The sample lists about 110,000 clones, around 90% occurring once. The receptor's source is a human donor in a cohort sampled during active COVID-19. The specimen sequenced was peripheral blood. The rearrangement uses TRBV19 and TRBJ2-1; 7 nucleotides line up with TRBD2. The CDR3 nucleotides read TGTGCCAGTACCCCCAGCGGGGTCTCCTACAATGAGCAGTTCTTC. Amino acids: CASTPSGVSYNEQFF.